The 23 T cell receptor beta chains reported below all come from one sample, sequenced in a study of molecular identifiers for immune sequencing clone quantification. TCRdb called the PCR reads again in MiXCR, with one record for every CDR3 protein. The table has some 9,000 distinct CDR3 sequences, roughly an eighth seen once. Input material: naive CD8+ T cells from blood, with Jurkat cell RNA spiked in. The sample's subset: FACS-sorted CD8+CD4-CCR7+CD45RA+ naive T cells. The receptors stem from a human donor in good health. Some libraries in this study had Jurkat cell RNA spiked in.

By sample fraction, this clonotype is medium-sized. J is TRBJ2-5 and V is TRBV27, with unresolved D. Deletions cut 6 bases from V and 1 base from J, with 3 bases between. There are 11 residues in the CDR3. CDR1 is MNHEY, CDR2 SMNVEV, per germline (reference sequence). DNA of the CDR3: TGTGCCAGCAGATTCCAAGAGACCCAGTACTTC. Protein sequence: CASRFQETQYF.

This clonotype was recorded many times. The chain uses TRBV5-4 and TRBJ2-7; TRBD1 agrees at 8 bases. In germline, CDR1 is SGHNT, CDR2 YYREEE (reference sequence). Trimming took 4 bases from V and 7 from J; bases not matched to a gene: 10. The length of the CDR3 is 14 residues. CDR3 coding DNA: TGTGCCAGCAGCCAGGGACAGGCCCTGGGGGAGCAGTACTTC. It encodes CASSQGQALGEQYF.

This clonotype ranks as medium-sized. The genes are TRBV5-1 and TRBJ2-5; 7 positions agree with TRBD2. The CDR3 has 17 amino acids. The V segment lost 5 bases and the J segment 4 bases; nucleotides outside the gene matches: 17. Germline assignment: CDR1 SGHRS and CDR2 YFSETQ. The CDR3 region is CASRSTLAGEDRETQYF. The DNA of the CDR3 is TGCGCCAGCAGATCCACCCTTGCGGGAGAGGACCGAGAGACCCAGTACTTC.

This clonotype was recorded many times. The chain uses TRBV30 and TRBJ2-1; 8 bases are shared with TRBD2. Trimming took 0 bases from V and 7 from J; bases not matched to a gene: 8. CDR1 and CDR2 from the germline V gene are GTSNPN and SVGIG (reference sequence). The CDR3 is 15 amino acids. DNA for the CDR3: TGTGCCTGGAGTGTTTGGCCGGGGGGGCTGAATGAGCAGTTCTTC. It translates to CAWSVWPGGLNEQFF.

This clonotype appeared a few times. Just one base apart from a much larger clone, this may be a read error. The V and J genes are TRBV7-2 and TRBJ2-7; D gene uncertain. The CDR3 length is 14 residues. Per the germline V gene, CDR1 is SGHTA and CDR2 is FQGNSA. Here the CDR3 DNA reads TGTGCCGGCAGCACGGACGGTTCTCCCTACGAGCAGTACTTC. Translation gives CAGSTDGSPYEQYF.

This clonotype was seen at least ten times. The V call is TRBV6-5, the J call TRBJ2-3; D tentatively fits TRBD1 or TRBD2 (5 bases each). CDR1 is MNHEY, CDR2 SVGAGI, per germline. V lost 5 bases, J lost 3 bases, and 18 bases lay in between. The CDR3 has 16 amino acids. The CDR3 region has the DNA TGTGCCAGCAGTCTCGGGGCCACTAGTTGGACAGATACGCAGTATTTT. Protein sequence: CASSLGATSWTDTQYF.

The chain uses TRBV20-1 and TRBJ1-4, with a weak D call TRBD1 (5 bases). The CDR3 has 12 residues. The germline CDR1 and CDR2 sequences are DFQATT and SNEGSKA (reference sequence). The V and J ends lost 0 bases and 10 bases respectively, with 9 bases between them. In DNA, the CDR3 is TGCAGTGCTAGAGATGAAAGGGGAAAACTGTTTTTT. This codes for CSARDERGKLFF.

V usage is TRBV20-1 and J usage is TRBJ2-7; tentatively, D is TRBD2 (7 bases). Per the germline V gene, CDR1 is DFQATT and CDR2 is SNEGSKA (reference sequence). The germline V and J ends were trimmed by 0 bases and 5 bases, with 11 bases remaining between them. There are 13 residues in the CDR3. CDR3 sequence: CSAREGGANEQYF. In DNA form, the CDR3 reads TGCAGTGCTAGAGAGGGGGGGGCGAACGAGCAGTACTTC.

This clonotype is judged medium-sized. The chain employs TRBV4-2 and TRBJ2-3, with 9 bases lining up with TRBD2. There are 19 residues in the CDR3. Germline CDR1 LGHNA, CDR2 YNFKEQ. The ends lost 0 bases at V and 0 bases at J; junction bases unmatched: 10. Here the CDR3 reads CASSQEAGGTILSTDTQYF. The CDR3 nucleotides are TGTGCCAGCAGCCAAGAAGCGGGAGGCACAATCCTTAGCACAGATACGCAGTATTTT.

At least ten counts were recorded for this clonotype. This chain uses TRBV6-5 with TRBJ2-6, with a weak D call TRBD2 (5 bases). The CDR3 has 18 residues. V lost 0 bases and J lost 2, with 14 bases in between. The germline CDR1 and CDR2 sequences are MNHEY and SVGAGI. The CDR3 bases are TGTGCCAGCAGTTACTCGAGTTCGGGATTTCCTGGGGCCAACGTCCTGACTTTC. Translation: CASSYSSSGFPGANVLTF.

This clonotype was seen ten or more times. This rearrangement joins TRBV15 to TRBJ2-1; D uncertain. This CDR3 contains 14 residues. Germline CDR1 and CDR2: LNHNV and YYDKDF (reference sequence). V lost 0 bases, J lost 1 base, and 4 bases lay in between. DNA of the CDR3: TGTGCCACCAGCAGAGAGAGTTCCTACAATGAGCAGTTCTTC. Its protein is CATSRESSYNEQFF.

The table lists this clonotype with many counts. The chain recombines TRBV29-1 with TRBJ2-7; 14 bases fit TRBD2. Unmatched junction bases numbered 16, after V lost 8 bases and J lost 4 bases. The germline CDR1 and CDR2 sequences are SQVTM and ANQGSEA. The CDR3 runs 17 residues. The CDR3 spells CSPRPPGLAGEGYEQYF. The CDR3 bases are TGCAGCCCTAGGCCCCCGGGACTAGCGGGAGAGGGTTACGAGCAGTACTTC.

This clonotype qualifies as medium-sized. The rearrangement links TRBV7-2 to TRBJ2-3; no firm D call. Per germline, CDR1 SGHTA and CDR2 FQGNSA. V gave up 4 bases and J gave up 3 bases, with 8 bases separating them. This CDR3 spans 13 amino acids. The CDR3 DNA reads as TGTGCCAGCAGCTCCCCACTGACAGATACGCAGTATTTT. Its protein is CASSSPLTDTQYF.

This clonotype was detected many times. The V call is TRBV28, the J call TRBJ2-1, with a possible D match to TRBD1 (5 bases). Looked up from germline, CDR1 is MDHEN and CDR2 is SYDVKM. The CDR3 spans 12 residues. Between the trimmed V and J ends, which lost 8 bases and 8 bases, there was a span of 13 bases. This CDR3 reads CASGQDGYEQFF. The CDR3 DNA follows: TGTGCCAGCGGACAAGATGGCTATGAGCAGTTCTTC.

This clonotype was seen many times. The gene calls are TRBV5-6 and TRBJ1-5; 8 bases are shared with TRBD1. The germline V gene has CDR1 SGHDT and CDR2 YYEEEE. This CDR3 comprises 15 residues. The V segment lost 3 bases and the J segment 2 bases; nucleotides outside the gene matches: 4. The CDR3 coding sequence is TGTGCCAGCAGCTGGGGGACAGGACGCAATCAGCCCCAGCATTTT. It yields the protein CASSWGTGRNQPQHF.

V usage is TRBV12-3 or TRBV12-4 and J usage is TRBJ2-3; TRBD2 matches 8 bases. Trimming at V came to 4 bases and at J to 0 bases, leaving 9 bases not matched to a gene. The CDR3 has 17 residues. CDR3 coding DNA: TGTGCCAGCAGTTCCGTCAGCGGGGGCCTTAGCACAGATACGCAGTATTTT. Protein sequence: CASSSVSGGLSTDTQYF.

In this sample, this clonotype is medium-sized. V and J are TRBV5-1 and TRBJ2-2, with D tentatively TRBD1 (6 bases). With 2 bases removed from V and 0 bases from J, the gap between germline ends came to 8 bases. The CDR3 spans 15 residues. Germline CDR1 is SGHRS and CDR2 is YFSETQ. CDR3 bases: TGCGCCAGCAGCTTTAGGACAGCGAACACCGGGGAGCTGTTTTTT. It codes for CASSFRTANTGELFF.

This clonotype was counted ten times or more. J is TRBJ2-7 and V is TRBV6-2 or TRBV6-3; D is uncertain. The germline V and J ends were trimmed by 2 bases and 0 bases, with 26 bases remaining between them. This CDR3 contains 20 residues. The germline CDR1 and CDR2 sequences are MNHEY and SVGEGT. The CDR3 nucleotides are TGTGCCAGCAGTTACCCGATCGTTCGACTTGTCCCGGAAGACTCCTACGAGCAGTACTTC. Translated: CASSYPIVRLVPEDSYEQYF.

This clonotype is medium-sized in the sample. The gene calls are TRBV20-1 and TRBJ2-7; D is possibly TRBD1 or TRBD2 (5 bases each). The germline gives CDR1 DFQATT, CDR2 SNEGSKA (reference sequence). The CDR3 is made up of 12 amino acids. V lost 3 bases to trimming and J lost 7 bases, with 13 bases between them. The CDR3 is CSASSIGAEQYF. CDR3 DNA: TGCAGTGCTAGTTCAATCGGGGCAGAGCAGTACTTC.

This rearrangement joins TRBV7-7 to TRBJ2-5; 12 bases align to TRBD2. Germline-derived CDR1 and CDR2 are SSHAT and FNYEAQ (reference sequence). CDR3 length: 15 residues. The junction had 1 base not matched to a gene; V was cut back by 1 base and J by 4 bases. DNA of the CDR3: TGTGCCAGCAGCTTAGGGACTAGCGGGGCAGAGACCCAGTACTTC. Translation: CASSLGTSGAETQYF.

This clonotype was seen many times. The chain recombines TRBV14 with TRBJ2-1; 12 nucleotides agree with TRBD2. The length of the CDR3 is 16 residues. V dropped 0 bases and J dropped 8; count of bases not matched to a gene: 5. Germline values: CDR1 SGHDN, CDR2 FVKESK. The CDR3 reads CASSQDLAGGPYEQFF. CDR3 sequence (DNA): TGTGCCAGCAGCCAAGACCTAGCGGGAGGGCCGTATGAGCAGTTCTTC.

The sample holds many counts of this clonotype. The chain links TRBV6-1 to TRBJ2-7, with D perhaps assigned TRBD1 or TRBD2 (5 bases each). The CDR3 spans 14 residues. V was trimmed by 2 bases and J by 2 bases, leaving 10 bases between them. CDR1 and CDR2 (germline): MNHNS, SASEGT. CDR3 coding DNA: TGTGCCAGCAGTGAAATGGGGGAAACCTACGAGCAGTACTTC. It codes for CASSEMGETYEQYF.

This clonotype was picked up many times. The gene calls are TRBV29-1 and TRBJ2-2, with D perhaps matching TRBD2 (5 bases). V was shortened by 6 bases and J by 0 bases, with 8 bases between the two germline ends. The CDR3 covers 13 residues. Germline CDR1 and CDR2: SQVTM and ANQGSEA. CDR3 sequence reads: CSVAATNTGELFF. CDR3 in DNA: TGCAGCGTAGCGGCCACGAACACCGGGGAGCTGTTTTTT.